This T cell receptor beta chain comes out of a study of shared clonotypes between healthy human individuals. V was trimmed by 7 bases and J by 1 base, leaving 11 bases between them. The germline V gene encodes CDR1 MNHEY and CDR2 SVGAGI. The CDR3 covers 14 residues. TCRdb keeps only in-frame clones here, not all; method: immunoSEQ multiplex PCR. Found here are hundreds of thousands of clones, about three quarters of them singletons; the top ten hold about 2%. V usage is TRBV6-5 and J usage is TRBJ1-5, with D possibly TRBD1 on 6 matching bases. The TCR comes from a woman in her twenties or thirties in good health. Specimen: memory CD4+ T cells sorted from blood. Subset here: CD45RA-negative fraction. CDR3 in amino acids: CASKAGTSNQPQHF. The CDR3 DNA reads TGTGCCAGCAAAGCCGGGACAAGCAATCAGCCCCAGCATTTT.